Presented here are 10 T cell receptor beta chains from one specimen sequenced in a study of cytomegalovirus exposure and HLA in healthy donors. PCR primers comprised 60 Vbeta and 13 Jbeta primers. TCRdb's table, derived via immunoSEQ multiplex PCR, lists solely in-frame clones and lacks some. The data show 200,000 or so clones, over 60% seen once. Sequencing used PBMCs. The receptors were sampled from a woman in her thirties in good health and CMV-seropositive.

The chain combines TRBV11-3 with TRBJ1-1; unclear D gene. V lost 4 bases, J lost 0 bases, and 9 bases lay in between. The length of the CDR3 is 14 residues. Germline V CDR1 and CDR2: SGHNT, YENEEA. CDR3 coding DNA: TGTGCCAGCAGCTCGGGGTCGGTGAACACTGAAGCTTTCTTT. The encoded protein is CASSSGSVNTEAFF.

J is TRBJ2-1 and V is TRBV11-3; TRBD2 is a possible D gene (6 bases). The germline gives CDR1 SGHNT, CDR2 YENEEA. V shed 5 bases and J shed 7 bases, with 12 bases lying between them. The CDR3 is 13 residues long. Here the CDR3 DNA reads TGTGCCAGCAGCCACCCGGCGGGAAATGAGCAGTTCTTC. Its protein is CASSHPAGNEQFF.

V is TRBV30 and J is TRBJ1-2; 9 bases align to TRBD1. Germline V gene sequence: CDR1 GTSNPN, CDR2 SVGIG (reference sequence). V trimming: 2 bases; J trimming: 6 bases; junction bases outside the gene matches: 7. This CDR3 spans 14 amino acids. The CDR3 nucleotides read TGTGCCTGGAGTACGGGACAGGGCGCAAATGGCTACACCTTC. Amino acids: CAWSTGQGANGYTF.

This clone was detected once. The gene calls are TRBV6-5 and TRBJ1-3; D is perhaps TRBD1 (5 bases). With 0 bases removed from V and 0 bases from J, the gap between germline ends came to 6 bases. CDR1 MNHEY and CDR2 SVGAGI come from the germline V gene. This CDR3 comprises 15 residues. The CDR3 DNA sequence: TGTGCCAGCAGTTACTCGGACAACTCTGGAAACACCATATATTTT. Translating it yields CASSYSDNSGNTIYF.

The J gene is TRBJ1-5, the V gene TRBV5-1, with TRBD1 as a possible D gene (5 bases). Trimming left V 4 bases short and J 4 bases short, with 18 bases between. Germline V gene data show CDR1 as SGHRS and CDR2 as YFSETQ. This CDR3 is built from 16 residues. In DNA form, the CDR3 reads TGCGCCAGCAGCCTGGGGACTGGAATGCTGAATCAGCCCCAGCATTTT. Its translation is CASSLGTGMLNQPQHF.

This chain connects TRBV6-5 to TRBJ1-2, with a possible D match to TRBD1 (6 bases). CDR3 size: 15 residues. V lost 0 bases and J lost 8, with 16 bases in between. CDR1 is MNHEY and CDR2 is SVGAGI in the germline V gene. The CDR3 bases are TGTGCCAGCAGTTACTCGTCCAGGGGAACTTGGGGCTACACCTTC. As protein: CASSYSSRGTWGYTF.

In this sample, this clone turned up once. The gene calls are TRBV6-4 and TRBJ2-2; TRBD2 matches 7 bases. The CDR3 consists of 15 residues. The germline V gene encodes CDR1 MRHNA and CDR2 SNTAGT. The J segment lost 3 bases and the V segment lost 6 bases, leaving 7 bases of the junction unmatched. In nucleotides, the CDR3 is TGTGCCAGCAGGGAACGGGGAGGGGACACCGGGGAGCTGTTTTTT. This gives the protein CASRERGGDTGELFF.

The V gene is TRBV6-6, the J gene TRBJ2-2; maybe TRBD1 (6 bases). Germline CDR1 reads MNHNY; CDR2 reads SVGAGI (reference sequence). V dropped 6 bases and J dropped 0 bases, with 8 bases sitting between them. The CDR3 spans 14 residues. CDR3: CASSQGPNTGELFF. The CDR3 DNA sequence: TGTGCCAGCAGCCAGGGGCCGAACACCGGGGAGCTGTTTTTT.

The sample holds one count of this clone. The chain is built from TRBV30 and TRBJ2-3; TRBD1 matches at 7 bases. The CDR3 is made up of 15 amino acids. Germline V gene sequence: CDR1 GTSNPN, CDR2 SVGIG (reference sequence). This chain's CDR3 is CAWAKDRQGTDTQYF. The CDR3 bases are TGTGCTTGGGCAAAGGACAGGCAGGGCACAGATACGCAGTATTTT.

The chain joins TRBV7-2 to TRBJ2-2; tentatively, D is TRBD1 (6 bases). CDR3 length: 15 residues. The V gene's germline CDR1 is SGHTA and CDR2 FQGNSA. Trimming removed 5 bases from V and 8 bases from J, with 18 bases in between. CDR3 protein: CASSPREGGSGELFF. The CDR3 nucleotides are TGTGCCAGCAGCCCTAGGGAAGGGGGATCGGGGGAGCTGTTTTTT.